Each of the 4 T cell receptor beta chains below was sequenced from the same sample in a study of identical twins. TCRdb reprocessed the 5' RACE reads with MiXCR, giving one entry per CDR3 protein. The data show approximately 1.8 million distinct CDR3 sequences, with less than 35% seen just once and approximately 0.25% held by the top ten. The material sequenced was cord blood. Receptor source: a newborn girl in good health.

This clonotype occurred a few times. The J gene is TRBJ2-5, the V gene TRBV7-2, with 8 positions matching TRBD2. The DNA matches TRBJ2-7 better at its end, which makes the J call doubtful. This CDR3 has 14 amino acids. Germline CDR1 SGHTA, CDR2 FQGNSA. The chain's CDR3 is CASSSAGGENEQYF. In DNA form, the CDR3 reads TGTGCCAGCAGCTCGGCGGGGGGTGAAAACGAGCAGTACTTC.

This chain uses TRBV9 with TRBJ2-1, with TRBD1 as a possible D gene (6 bases). The CDR3 is 14 residues long. The V end lost 3 bases, the J end lost 6 bases, and 13 bases lay between the germline ends. From germline, CDR1 is SGDLS and CDR2 YYNGEE. The DNA for the CDR3 is TGTGCCAGCAGCGCCTCACGAGGGGGCAATGAGCAGTTCTTC. Protein sequence: CASSASRGGNEQFF. The full variable domain, rest sourced from reference TRBV9 and TRBJ2-1, is DSGVTQTPKHLITATGQRVTLRCSPRSGDLSVYWYQQSLDQGLQFLIQYYNGEERAKGNILERFSAQQFPDLHSELNLSSLELGDSALYFCASSASRGGNEQFFGPGTRLTVL.

This clonotype was detected only a few times. The chain uses TRBV20-1 and TRBJ1-2; D perhaps matches TRBD1 (6 bases). Trimming stripped 5 bases from V and 4 bases from J, with 17 bases between. The CDR3 totals 14 residues. The V gene's germline CDR1 is DFQATT and CDR2 SNEGSKA (reference sequence). CDR3 loop: CSAGLIGGGYGYTF. CDR3 coding DNA: TGCAGTGCTGGACTTATAGGAGGGGGCTATGGCTACACCTTC.

Concerning this clonotype: It may be a read error: a sequence one base away is much more abundant. This chain uses TRBV29-1 with TRBJ2-1; 10 bases line up with TRBD1. Germline V gene lookup returns CDR1 SQVTM and CDR2 ANQGSEA. With V trimmed by 5 bases and J by 10 bases, 11 bases remained unmatched. The CDR3 sequence is 14 residues long. For the CDR3, the DNA is TGCAGCGTTCAACCGGGACAGGGGATGTACGAGCAGTTCTTC. Translating it yields CSVQPGQGMYEQFF.